This T cell receptor beta chain emerged from a study of human T cells and chemical hapten exposure. Study results and limitations: Having alopecia, donors may respond immunologically unlike healthy people.

The CDR3 covers 14 residues. Germline loops: CDR1 SGHTA, CDR2 FQGNSA. Between the trimmed V and J ends, which lost 2 bases and 6 bases, there was a span of 12 bases. The time point denotes: pre-sensitization, week 0. This sample's treatment: therapeutic diphenylcyclopropenone sensitization with weekly scalp DPC. Unfractionated whole blood yielded total RNA. Comment on this clonotype: Antigen unknown.

The library attached unique molecular identifiers to individual cDNA molecules. Original handling: Sequenced samples showed a median of roughly 99,000 TCRs each, with counts running from around 25,000 to 690,000. Each CDR3 protein gets one entry after TCRdb re-called the RACE reads with MiXCR. These V and J calls originate from TCRdb's pipeline instead of the authors' own analysis. This sample carries 350,000 to 450,000 distinct CDR3 sequences, 4.5% to 6% of them seen once, and the ten largest clones take about 2.5%. This receptor was obtained from a woman aged 45-59 years with alopecia areata. Some clones in this sample may be carry-over from other donors' samples. V gene TRBV7-2 combines with J gene TRBJ2-3, with D maybe TRBD1 (6 bases). The sequenced sample was whole blood, obtained in connection with sensitization to the hapten diphenylcyclopropenone (DPC). CDR3: CASSLIQGTDTQYF. In DNA, the CDR3 is TGTGCCAGCAGCTTAATACAGGGTACCGATACGCAGTATTTT. Drawing the rest from reference TRBV7-2 and TRBJ2-3, the complete variable domain is GAGVSQSPSNKVTEKGKDVELRCDPISGHTALYWYRQSLGQGLEFLIYFQGNSAPDKSGLPSDRFSAERTGGSVSTLTIQRTQQEDSAVYLCASSLIQGTDTQYFGPGTRLTVL.